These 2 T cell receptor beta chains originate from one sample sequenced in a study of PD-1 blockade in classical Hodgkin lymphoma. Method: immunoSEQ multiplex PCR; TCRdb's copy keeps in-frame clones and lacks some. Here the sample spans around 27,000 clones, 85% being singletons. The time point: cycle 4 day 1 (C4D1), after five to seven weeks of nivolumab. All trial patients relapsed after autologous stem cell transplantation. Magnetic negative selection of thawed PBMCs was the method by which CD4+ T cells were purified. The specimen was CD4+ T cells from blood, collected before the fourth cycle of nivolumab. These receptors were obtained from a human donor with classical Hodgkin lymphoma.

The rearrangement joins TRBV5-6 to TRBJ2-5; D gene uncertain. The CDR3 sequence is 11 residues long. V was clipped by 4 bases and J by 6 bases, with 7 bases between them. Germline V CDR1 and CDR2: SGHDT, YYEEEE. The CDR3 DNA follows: TGTGCCAGCAGCCTAAGGCAGACCCAGTACTTC. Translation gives CASSLRQTQYF.

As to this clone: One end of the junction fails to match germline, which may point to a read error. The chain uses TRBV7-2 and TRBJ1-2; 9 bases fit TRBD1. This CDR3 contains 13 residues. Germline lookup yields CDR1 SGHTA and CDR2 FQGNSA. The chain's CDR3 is CASSLGQGGNSLF. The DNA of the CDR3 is TGTGCCAGCAGCTTGGGACAGGGAGGCAACTCCCTCTTC.